A single count supports the clone carrying this T cell receptor beta chain. Its antigen is still unknown. The data are from a study of identical twins. Unique molecular identifiers were in the cDNA, with template-switch universal primer binding. Each CDR3 protein is one row after TCRdb ran MiXCR on the 5' RACE reads. This sample has hundreds of thousands of distinct CDR3 sequences, with around 7.4% found just once. Study-level points and caveats: Researchers reported weaker excess twin sharing in beta out-of-frame sequences.

Germline V gene sequence: CDR1 SGDLS, CDR2 YYNGEE. J lost 1 base, V lost 4 bases, and 8 bases had no gene match. The CDR3 sequence is 16 residues long. This sample also belongs to another study, concerning yellow fever vaccine responses in identical twins.

V is TRBV9 and J is TRBJ1-2, with 9 nucleotides matching TRBD1. This TCR was recovered from a young woman in good health. Sample: PBMCs. The CDR3 DNA is TGTGCCAGCAGCCCCAGGACAGGGGACGATAACTATGGCTACACCTTC. Translating gives CASSPRTGDDNYGYTF.